This TCR beta chain appears in the sequencing data of a study of cytomegalovirus exposure and HLA in healthy donors. Here immunoSEQ multiplex PCR was the method, and the copy in TCRdb shows in-frame clones only, minus some. The sample contains 150,000 to 200,000 clones, about 85% of which appear only once. The ends lost 0 bases at V and 4 bases at J; junction bases unmatched: 4. The germline V gene has CDR1 SEHNR and CDR2 FQNEAQ (reference sequence). CDR3 size: 16 residues. The sample was PBMCs. The sequence was collected from a man between 18 and 35 years old in good health and CMV-seropositive. The chain joins TRBV7-9 to TRBJ2-5; 11 nucleotides match TRBD2. This CDR3 is CASSLARTSGGETQYF. In nucleotides, the CDR3 is TGTGCCAGCAGCTTAGCCAGAACTAGCGGGGGAGAGACCCAGTACTTC.